This T cell receptor beta chain was obtained from a study of T cell responses to AZD1222 COVID-19 vaccine. V gave up 1 base and J gave up 6 bases, with 10 bases separating them. Per the germline V gene, CDR1 is SEHNR and CDR2 is FQNEAQ (reference sequence). The CDR3 runs to 13 residues. Generated by immunoSEQ multiplex PCR, the TCRdb table keeps only in-frame clones and is missing some. The data contain 150,000 or so clones, over 80% of them seen just once; the ten biggest clones take up roughly 3.3%. The rearrangement joins TRBV7-9 to TRBJ2-7, with D maybe TRBD1 (5 bases). This TCR was recovered from an adult who received the AZD1222 COVID-19 vaccine. The sequencing used peripheral blood, collected 28 days after the second AZD1222 dose. Written as DNA, the CDR3 is TGTGCCAGCAGCTTAGAGACAGTGCCCGAGCAGTACTTC. Amino acids: CASSLETVPEQYF.